This TCR beta chain stems from a study of cytomegalovirus exposure and HLA in healthy donors. Whole-study findings and limits: Indistinguishability led to the exclusion of some V segments, TRBV6-2 and TRBV6-3 included.

With regard to this clone: Antigen specificity is unknown.

The length of the CDR3 is 15 residues. The J segment lost 5 bases and the V segment lost 5 bases, leaving 10 bases of the junction unmatched. The germline CDR1 and CDR2 sequences are MNHEY and SVGAGI. 13 Jbeta primers and 60 Vbeta primers were used for the PCR. Data came from immunoSEQ multiplex PCR; TCRdb stores just in-frame clones and leaves some out. This sample contains some 130,000 clones. The sequencing sample was made of PBMCs. This TCR derives from a woman in her sixties in good health and CMV-seronegative. V and J are TRBV6-5 and TRBJ1-1, with 8 bases aligning to TRBD1. The CDR3 coding sequence is TGTGCCAGCAGTCCACCGGGACAGGAAAATACTGAAGCTTTCTTT. Encoded protein: CASSPPGQENTEAFF.